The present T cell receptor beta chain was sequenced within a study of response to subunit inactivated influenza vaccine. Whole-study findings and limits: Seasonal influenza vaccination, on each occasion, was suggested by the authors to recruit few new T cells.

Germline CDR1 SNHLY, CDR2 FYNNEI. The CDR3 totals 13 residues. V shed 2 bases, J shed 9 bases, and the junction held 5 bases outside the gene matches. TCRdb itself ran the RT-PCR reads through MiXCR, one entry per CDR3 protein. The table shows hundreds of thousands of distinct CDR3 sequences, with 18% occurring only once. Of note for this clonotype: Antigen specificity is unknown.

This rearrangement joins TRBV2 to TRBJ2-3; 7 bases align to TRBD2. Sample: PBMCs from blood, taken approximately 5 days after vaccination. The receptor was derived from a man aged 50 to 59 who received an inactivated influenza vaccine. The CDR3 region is CASSESQGGTQYF. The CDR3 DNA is TGTGCCAGCAGTGAATCTCAGGGAGGGACGCAGTATTTT. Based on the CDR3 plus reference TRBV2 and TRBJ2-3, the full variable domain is EPEVTQTPSHQVTQMGQEVILRCVPISNHLYFYWYRQILGQKVEFLVSFYNNEISEKSEIFDDQFSVERPDGSNFTLKIRSTKLEDSAMYFCASSESQGGTQYFGPGTRLTVL.